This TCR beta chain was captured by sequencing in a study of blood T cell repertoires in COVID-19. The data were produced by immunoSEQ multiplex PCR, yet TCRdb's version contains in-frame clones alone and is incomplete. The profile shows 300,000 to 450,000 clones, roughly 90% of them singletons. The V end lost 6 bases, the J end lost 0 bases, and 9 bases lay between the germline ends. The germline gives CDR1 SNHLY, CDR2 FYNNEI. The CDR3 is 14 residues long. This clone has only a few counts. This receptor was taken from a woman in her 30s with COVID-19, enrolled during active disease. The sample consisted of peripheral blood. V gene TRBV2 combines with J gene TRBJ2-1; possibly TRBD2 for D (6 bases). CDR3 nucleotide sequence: TGTGCCAGCAGAGGGACTTACTCCTACAATGAGCAGTTCTTC. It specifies CASRGTYSYNEQFF.